A single sample gave rise to the 5 T cell receptor beta chains below, sequenced in a study of T cell responses to AZD1222 COVID-19 vaccine. The table came from immunoSEQ multiplex PCR; TCRdb's copy has only in-frame clones and leaves some out. The sample lists about 150,000 clones; roughly nine tenths were seen once. Source: peripheral blood, taken 28 days after the second AZD1222 dose. The receptors here all came from an adult who received the AZD1222 COVID-19 vaccine.

This clone was observed once. This chain joins TRBV4-1 and TRBJ1-2; D unclear. Trimming removed 0 bases from V and 10 bases from J, with 12 bases in between. The CDR3 contains 13 residues. Germline loops: CDR1 MGHRA, CDR2 YSYEKL. CDR3 protein: CASSQEMGSVYTF. Here the CDR3 DNA reads TGCGCCAGCAGCCAAGAAATGGGCAGCGTCTACACCTTC.

The gene calls are TRBV18 and TRBJ1-2, with D possibly TRBD1 on 5 matching bases. Germline V gives CDR1 KGHSH, CDR2 LQKENI. V was cut by 6 bases and J by 2 bases, with 7 bases left in between. CDR3 length equals 12 residues. The CDR3 is CASSGRNYGYTF. CDR3 coding DNA: TGTGCCAGCTCGGGGCGGAACTATGGCTACACCTTC.

In DNA form, the CDR3 reads TGTGCCAGCAGCCAAGAAAGGGATCCGGGGGACGAGCAGTACTTC. Encoded protein: CASSQERDPGDEQYF. The chain joins TRBV3-1 (or the pseudogene TRBV3-2) to TRBJ2-7, with D perhaps matching TRBD2 (6 bases). V was trimmed by 0 bases and J by 5 bases, leaving 14 bases between them. Germline V gives CDR1 LGHDT, CDR2 YNNKEL (reference sequence). The CDR3 sequence is 15 residues long.

This clone was recorded a few times. The chain uses TRBV19 and TRBJ1-5; perhaps TRBD1 as D (6 bases). V was shortened by 7 bases and J by 5 bases, with 15 bases between the two germline ends. Per the germline V gene, CDR1 is LNHDA and CDR2 is SQIVND (reference sequence). The CDR3 has 14 residues. CDR3 region: CASTGGEGDQPQHF. The CDR3, as DNA: TGTGCCAGTACCGGAGGGGAGGGGGATCAGCCCCAGCATTTT. Using reference TRBV19 and TRBJ1-5 for the parts outside the CDR3, the full variable domain is DGGITQSPKYLFRKEGQNVTLSCEQNLNHDAMYWYRQDPGQGLRLIYYSQIVNDFQKGDIAEGYSVSREKKESFPLTVTSAQKNPTAFYLCASTGGEGDQPQHFGDGTRLSIL.

V gene TRBV19 combines with J gene TRBJ1-5; tentatively, D is TRBD1 (6 bases). Deletions cut 3 bases from V and 7 bases from J, with 13 bases between. CDR1 is LNHDA and CDR2 is SQIVND in the germline V gene (reference sequence). The CDR3 is 14 amino acids. CDR3 DNA sequence: TGTGCCAGTAGTATCTTCGGGGGCGGACAGCCCCAGCATTTT. Its protein product is CASSIFGGGQPQHF.